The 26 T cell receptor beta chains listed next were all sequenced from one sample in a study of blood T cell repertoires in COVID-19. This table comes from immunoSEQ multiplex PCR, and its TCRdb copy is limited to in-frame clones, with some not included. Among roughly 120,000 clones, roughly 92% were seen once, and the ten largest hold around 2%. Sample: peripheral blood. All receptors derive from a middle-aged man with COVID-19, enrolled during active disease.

This CDR3 reads CASTRTGVAPVHF. In DNA, the CDR3 is TGTGCCAGTACCCGGACAGGGGTCGCTCCCGTTCATTTT. The chain couples TRBV19 to TRBJ1-5; 9 bases fit TRBD1. The CDR3 sequence is 13 residues long. From germline, CDR1 is LNHDA and CDR2 SQIVND (reference sequence). V was pared by 7 bases and J by 16 bases, with 14 bases of the junction left unmatched.

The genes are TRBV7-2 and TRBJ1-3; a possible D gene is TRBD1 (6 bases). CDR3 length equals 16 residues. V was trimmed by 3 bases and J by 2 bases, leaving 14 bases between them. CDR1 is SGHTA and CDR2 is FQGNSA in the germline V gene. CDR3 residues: CASSFLGRGPGNTIYF. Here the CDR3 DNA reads TGTGCCAGCAGCTTCCTCGGCAGGGGCCCTGGAAACACCATATATTTT. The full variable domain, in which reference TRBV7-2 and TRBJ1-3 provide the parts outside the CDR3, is GAGVSQSPSNKVTEKGKDVELRCDPISGHTALYWYRQSLGQGLEFLIYFQGNSAPDKSGLPSDRFSAERTGGSVSTLTIQRTQQEDSAVYLCASSFLGRGPGNTIYFGEGSWLTVV.

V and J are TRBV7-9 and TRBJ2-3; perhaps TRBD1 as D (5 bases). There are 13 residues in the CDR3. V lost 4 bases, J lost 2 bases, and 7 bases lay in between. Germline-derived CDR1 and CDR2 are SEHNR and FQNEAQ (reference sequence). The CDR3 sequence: CASSWGHTDTQYF. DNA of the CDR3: TGTGCCAGCAGCTGGGGCCACACAGATACGCAGTATTTT.

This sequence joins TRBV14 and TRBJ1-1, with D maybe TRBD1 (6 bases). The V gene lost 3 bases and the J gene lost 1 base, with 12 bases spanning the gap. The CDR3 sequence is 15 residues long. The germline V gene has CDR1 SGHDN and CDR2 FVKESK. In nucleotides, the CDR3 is TGTGCCAGCAGCCATCTAGGGACAACGAACACTGAAGCTTTCTTT. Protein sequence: CASSHLGTTNTEAFF.

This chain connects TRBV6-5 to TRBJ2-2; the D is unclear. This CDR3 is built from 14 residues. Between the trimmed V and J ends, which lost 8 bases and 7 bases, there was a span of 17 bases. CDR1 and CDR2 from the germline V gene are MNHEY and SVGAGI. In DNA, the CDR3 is TGTGCCAGCGCCCCCAACAGAGACGGCGGGGAGCTGTTTTTT. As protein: CASAPNRDGGELFF.

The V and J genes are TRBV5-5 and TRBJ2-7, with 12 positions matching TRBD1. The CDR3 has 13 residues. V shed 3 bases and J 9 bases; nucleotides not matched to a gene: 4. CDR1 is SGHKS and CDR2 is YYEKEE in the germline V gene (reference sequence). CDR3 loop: CASSWDRGLGQYF. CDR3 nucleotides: TGTGCCAGCAGCTGGGACAGGGGGCTCGGGCAGTACTTC.

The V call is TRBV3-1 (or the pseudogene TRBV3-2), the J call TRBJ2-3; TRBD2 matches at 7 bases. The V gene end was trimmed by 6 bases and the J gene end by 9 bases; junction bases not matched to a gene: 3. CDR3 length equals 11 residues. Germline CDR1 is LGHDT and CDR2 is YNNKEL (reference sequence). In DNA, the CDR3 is TGTGCCAGCAGGCATAGCGGGACGCAGTATTTT. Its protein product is CASRHSGTQYF.

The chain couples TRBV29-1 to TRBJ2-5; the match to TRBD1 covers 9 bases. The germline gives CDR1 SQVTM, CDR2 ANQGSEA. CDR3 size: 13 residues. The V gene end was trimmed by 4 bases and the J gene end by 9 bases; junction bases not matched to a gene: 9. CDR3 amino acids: CSVAGQGQGAQYF. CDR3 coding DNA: TGCAGCGTTGCGGGACAGGGACAAGGGGCCCAGTACTTC.

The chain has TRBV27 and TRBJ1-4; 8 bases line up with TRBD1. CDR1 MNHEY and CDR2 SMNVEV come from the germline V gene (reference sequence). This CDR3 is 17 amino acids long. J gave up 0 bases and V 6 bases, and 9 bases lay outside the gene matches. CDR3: CASRGTGSTATNEKLFF. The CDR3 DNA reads TGTGCCAGCAGGGGGACAGGCTCTACCGCAACTAATGAAAAACTGTTTTTT.

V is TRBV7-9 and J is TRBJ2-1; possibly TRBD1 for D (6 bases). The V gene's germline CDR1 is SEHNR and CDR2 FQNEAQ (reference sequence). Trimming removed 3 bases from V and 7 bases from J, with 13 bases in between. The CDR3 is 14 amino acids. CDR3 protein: CASSFQGNTNEQFF. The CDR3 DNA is TGTGCCAGCAGCTTCCAGGGGAACACGAATGAGCAGTTCTTC.

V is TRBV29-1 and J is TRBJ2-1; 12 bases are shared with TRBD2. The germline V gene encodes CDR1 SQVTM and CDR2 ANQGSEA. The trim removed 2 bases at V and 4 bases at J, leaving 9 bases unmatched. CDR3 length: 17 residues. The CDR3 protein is CSVESSGRARPYNEQFF. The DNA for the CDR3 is TGCAGCGTTGAATCTAGCGGGAGGGCTCGACCTTACAATGAGCAGTTCTTC.

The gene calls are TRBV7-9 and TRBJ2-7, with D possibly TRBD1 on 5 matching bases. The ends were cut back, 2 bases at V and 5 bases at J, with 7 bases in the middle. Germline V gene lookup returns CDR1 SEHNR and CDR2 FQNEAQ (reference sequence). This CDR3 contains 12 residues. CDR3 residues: CASSLLGHEQYF. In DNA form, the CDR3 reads TGTGCCAGCAGCTTACTGGGGCACGAGCAGTACTTC.

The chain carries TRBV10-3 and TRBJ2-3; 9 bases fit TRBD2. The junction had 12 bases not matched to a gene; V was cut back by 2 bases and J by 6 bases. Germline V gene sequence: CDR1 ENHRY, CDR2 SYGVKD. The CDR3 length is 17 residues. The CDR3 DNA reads TGTGCCATCAGTGAGCAAGGTAGCGGGAGCGGGGCGGATACGCAGTATTTT. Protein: CAISEQGSGSGADTQYF.

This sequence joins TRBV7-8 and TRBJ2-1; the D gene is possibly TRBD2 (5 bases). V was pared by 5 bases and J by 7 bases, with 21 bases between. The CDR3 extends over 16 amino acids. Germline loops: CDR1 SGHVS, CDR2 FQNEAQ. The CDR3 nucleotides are TGTGCCAGCAGCCCGCCGTGGGTGGGAGTGAGAAATGAGCAGTTCTTC. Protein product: CASSPPWVGVRNEQFF.

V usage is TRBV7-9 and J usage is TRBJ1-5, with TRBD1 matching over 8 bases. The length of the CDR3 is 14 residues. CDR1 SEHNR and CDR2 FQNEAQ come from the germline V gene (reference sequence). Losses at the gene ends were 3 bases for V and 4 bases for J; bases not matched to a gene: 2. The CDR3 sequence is CASSFGQGNQPQHF. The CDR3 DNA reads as TGTGCCAGCAGCTTCGGACAGGGAAATCAGCCCCAGCATTTT.

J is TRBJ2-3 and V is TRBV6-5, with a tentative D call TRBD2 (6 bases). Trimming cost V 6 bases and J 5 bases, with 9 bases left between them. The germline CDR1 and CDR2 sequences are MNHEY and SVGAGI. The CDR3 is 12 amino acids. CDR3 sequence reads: CASRLSGDTQYF. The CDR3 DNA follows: TGTGCCAGCAGACTTAGCGGAGATACGCAGTATTTT.

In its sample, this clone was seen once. The CDR3 spells CASSFRGSETQYF. The CDR3 nucleotides are TGTGCCAGCAGCTTCAGGGGGTCAGAGACCCAGTACTTC. The J gene is TRBJ2-5, the V gene TRBV11-1; 7 bases align to TRBD1. There are 13 residues in the CDR3. The V and J ends lost 3 bases and 4 bases, in that order; junction bases with no gene match: 2. In germline, CDR1 is SGHAT, CDR2 FQDESV (reference sequence).

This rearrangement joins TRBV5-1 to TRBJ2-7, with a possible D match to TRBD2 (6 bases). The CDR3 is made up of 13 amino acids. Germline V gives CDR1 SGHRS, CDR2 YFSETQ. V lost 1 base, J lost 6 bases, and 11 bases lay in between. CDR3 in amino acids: CASSLMAGGEQYV. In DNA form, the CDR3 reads TGCGCCAGCAGCTTGATGGCCGGGGGCGAGCAGTACGTC.

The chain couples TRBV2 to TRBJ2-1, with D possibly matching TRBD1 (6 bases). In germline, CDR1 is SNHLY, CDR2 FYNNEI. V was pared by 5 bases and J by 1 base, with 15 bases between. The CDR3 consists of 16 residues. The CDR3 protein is CASSLKQGLSYNEQFF. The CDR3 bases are TGTGCCAGCAGTTTAAAACAGGGATTGTCCTACAATGAGCAGTTCTTC.

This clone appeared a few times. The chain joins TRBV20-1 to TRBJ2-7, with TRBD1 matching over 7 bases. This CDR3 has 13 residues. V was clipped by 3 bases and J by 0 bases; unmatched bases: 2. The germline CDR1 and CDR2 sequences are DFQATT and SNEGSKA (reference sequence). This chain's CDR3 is CSASGDSSYEQYF. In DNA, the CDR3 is TGCAGTGCTAGTGGGGACAGCTCCTACGAGCAGTACTTC.

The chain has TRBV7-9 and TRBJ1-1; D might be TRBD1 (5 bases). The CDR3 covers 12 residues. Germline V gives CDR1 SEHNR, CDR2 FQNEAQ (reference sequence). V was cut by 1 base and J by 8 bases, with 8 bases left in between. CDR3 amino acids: CASSLGQGEAFF. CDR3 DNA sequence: TGTGCCAGCAGCTTAGGGCAGGGCGAAGCTTTCTTT.

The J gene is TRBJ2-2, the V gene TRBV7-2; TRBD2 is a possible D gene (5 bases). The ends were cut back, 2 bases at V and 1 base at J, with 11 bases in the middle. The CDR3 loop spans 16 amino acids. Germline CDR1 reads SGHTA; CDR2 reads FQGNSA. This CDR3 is CASSLFVGVNTGELFF. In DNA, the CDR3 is TGTGCCAGCAGCTTATTCGTGGGAGTGAACACCGGGGAGCTGTTTTTT.

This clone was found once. The CDR3 DNA follows: TGTGCCAGCAGCCCCCTGTGGACTGGGGAGCAGTACTTC. It is translated as CASSPLWTGEQYF. V is TRBV9 and J is TRBJ2-7; D is possibly TRBD2 (5 bases). Trimming cost V 4 bases and J 7 bases, with 15 bases left between them. CDR3 size: 13 residues. In germline, CDR1 is SGDLS, CDR2 YYNGEE. Based on the CDR3 plus reference TRBV9 and TRBJ2-7, the full variable domain is DSGVTQTPKHLITATGQRVTLRCSPRSGDLSVYWYQQSLDQGLQFLIQYYNGEERAKGNILERFSAQQFPDLHSELNLSSLELGDSALYFCASSPLWTGEQYFGPGTRLTVT.

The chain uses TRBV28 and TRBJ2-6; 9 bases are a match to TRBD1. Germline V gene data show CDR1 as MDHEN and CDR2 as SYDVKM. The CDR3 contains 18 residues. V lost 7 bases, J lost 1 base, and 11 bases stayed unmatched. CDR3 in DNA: TGTGCCAGCACCCCGGGACAGGGTCCGCGATCTGGGGCCAACGTCCTGACTTTC. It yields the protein CASTPGQGPRSGANVLTF.

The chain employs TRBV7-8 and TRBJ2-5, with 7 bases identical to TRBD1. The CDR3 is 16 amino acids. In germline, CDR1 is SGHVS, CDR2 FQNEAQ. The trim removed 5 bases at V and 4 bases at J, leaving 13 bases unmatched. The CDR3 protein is CASSPTGKVTGETQYF. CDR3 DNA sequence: TGTGCCAGCAGCCCGACAGGGAAGGTCACGGGAGAGACCCAGTACTTC.

The DNA of the CDR3 is TGTGCCAGCAGCTTATCCGGGACTAGCGCTCGTGAGCAGTTCTTC. Its protein product is CASSLSGTSAREQFF. The chain carries TRBV7-9 and TRBJ2-1; TRBD2 matches at 10 bases. Germline CDR1 is SEHNR and CDR2 is FQNEAQ (reference sequence). The CDR3 runs 15 residues. V trimming: 2 bases; J trimming: 9 bases; junction bases outside the gene matches: 7. Based on the CDR3 plus reference TRBV7-9 and TRBJ2-1, the full variable domain is DTGVSQNPRHKITKRGQNVTFRCDPISEHNRLYWYRQTLGQGPEFLTYFQNEAQLEKSRLLSDRFSAERPKGSFSTLEIQRTEQGDSAMYLCASSLSGTSAREQFFGPGTRLTVL.